The clone carrying this T cell receptor beta chain was seen once. Libraries were prepared by immunoSEQ multiplex PCR; TCRdb keeps only in-frame clonotypes and omits some of them. This table holds a few hundred thousand clones, roughly 90% found once. This entry is derived from a study of blood T cell repertoires in COVID-19. Study background: Spain, Italy and the United States supplied samples that represented acute and convalescent COVID-19.

Germline V gene data show CDR1 as GTSNPN and CDR2 as SVGIG (reference sequence). V lost 0 bases and J lost 7, with 10 bases in between. The CDR3 has 14 amino acids. Assignment of participants to cohorts was predicated upon participant-reported clinical history. The recovered donors of Cohort 3 showed two negative PCRs, clearance, or symptom resolution. The rearrangement joins TRBV30 to TRBJ1-6, with D uncertain. The sample consisted of PBMCs or T cells enriched from blood (not recorded which). The sequence derives from a woman in her 30s who had recovered from COVID-19. DNA for the CDR3: TGTGCCTGGAGTGTAAGAACGGTCAATTCACCCCTCCACTTT. Protein product: CAWSVRTVNSPLHF.